The T cell receptor (beta chain) described here comes from a study of blood T cells in healthy people across ages. Findings of the study overall: Both higher diversity and more naive CD4+ cells marked long-lived donors when set against aged donors. While age rose, TCR beta diversity per million T cells dropped in a roughly linear way.

Every participating donor contributed about 10 milliliters of peripheral blood through a draw. This clonotype has only a few counts. Its cognate antigen is unknown. The conserved phenylalanine or tryptophan normally closing the CDR3 is absent here, so this likely arose from a read error. The DNA is left out, because the CDR3 cannot be placed on it with certainty; the CDR3 is given as TCRdb lists it. A second PCR of about 7 to 11 cycles used a sample-barcoded 5' primer and a J-beta primer mix. TCRdb recomputed calls from the 5' RACE reads with MiXCR, one row per CDR3 protein. The sample carries about 500,000 distinct CDR3 sequences, about 25% recorded once. The CDR3 totals 10 residues, both ends included. In addition, the sample was reused for a study of T cells of mothers and their children. That source adds: Each 15 ul cDNA reaction used 1.5 ug RNA; all RNA was used.

The chain joins TRBV21-1 to TRBJ1-1; the table's D call, TRBD1, was not checked against the DNA. TRBV21-1 is flagged as a pseudogene. Sequencing used blood. The receptor was isolated from a boy younger than 18 in good health. CDR3 residues: CASSKGGAFS.